The 29 T cell receptor beta chains listed next were all sequenced from one sample in a study of blood T cell repertoires in COVID-19. The repertoire was sequenced with immunoSEQ multiplex PCR; TCRdb's copy has only in-frame clones and lacks some. The data contain hundreds of thousands of clones, around 84% of them singletons. The material sequenced was PBMCs or T cells enriched from blood (not recorded which). These receptors were collected from a man in his forties who had been exposed to COVID-19.

This chain uses TRBV3-1 (or the pseudogene TRBV3-2) with TRBJ2-4, with a tentative D call TRBD2 (6 bases). V was clipped by 5 bases and J by 7 bases, with 21 bases between them. Germline CDR1 reads LGHDT; CDR2 reads YNNKEL (reference sequence). The CDR3 loop spans 16 amino acids. The CDR3: CASSSLGDSPRNIQYF. As DNA, the CDR3 is TGTGCCAGCAGCTCCCTTGGGGACTCCCCTCGCAACATTCAGTACTTC.

In nucleotides, the CDR3 is TGCGCCAGCAGCATCGAACAGGGGGCCAGAGAGCAGTACTTC. This encodes CASSIEQGAREQYF. The gene calls are TRBV5-1 and TRBJ2-7, with TRBD1 identical over 9 bases. This CDR3 region has 14 residues. CDR1 and CDR2 from the germline V gene are SGHRS and YFSETQ. Unmatched junction bases numbered 9, after V lost 4 bases and J lost 7 bases.

In this sample, this clone turned up once. The V call is TRBV30, the J call TRBJ2-7; TRBD1 aligns across 7 bases. CDR1 is GTSNPN, CDR2 SVGIG, per germline (reference sequence). The CDR3 sequence is 13 residues long. The J segment lost 3 bases and the V segment lost 2 bases, leaving 4 bases of the junction unmatched. The CDR3 reads CAWSFDRDYEQYF. DNA for the CDR3: TGTGCCTGGAGTTTTGACAGGGACTACGAGCAGTACTTC.

The CDR3 protein is CASSYGTGNQPQHF. Here the CDR3 DNA reads TGTGCCAGCAGCTACGGGACAGGGAACCAGCCCCAGCATTTT. The rearrangement uses TRBV7-8 and TRBJ1-5; 9 nucleotides match TRBD1. V trimming: 4 bases; J trimming: 7 bases; junction bases outside the gene matches: 5. CDR3 size: 14 residues. Germline V gives CDR1 SGHVS, CDR2 FQNEAQ.

The chain uses TRBV28 and TRBJ1-1; TRBD1 aligns across 8 bases. The germline V gene has CDR1 MDHEN and CDR2 SYDVKM. This CDR3 is 14 amino acids long. The ends lost 6 bases at V and 7 bases at J; junction bases unmatched: 10. CDR3 protein: CASRESGGGIEAFF. The CDR3 DNA follows: TGTGCCAGCAGGGAATCAGGGGGCGGGATTGAAGCTTTCTTT.

The V call is TRBV13, the J call TRBJ2-1; the match to TRBD2 covers 12 bases. V dropped 7 bases and J dropped 9; count of bases not matched to a gene: 16. Germline V gene lookup returns CDR1 PRHDT and CDR2 FYEKMQ (reference sequence). There are 17 residues in the CDR3. CDR3 region: CASKQNQEASGRGEQFF. The CDR3 region has the DNA TGTGCCAGCAAGCAAAATCAAGAAGCTAGCGGGAGGGGTGAGCAGTTCTTC.

The V call is TRBV3-1 (or the pseudogene TRBV3-2), the J call TRBJ1-1; the D gene is possibly TRBD1 (5 bases). CDR1 and CDR2 (germline): LGHDT, YNNKEL (reference sequence). V dropped 5 bases and J dropped 1 base, with 11 bases sitting between them. The CDR3 loop spans 14 amino acids. CDR3 sequence: CASSANQGNTEAFF. In nucleotides, the CDR3 is TGTGCCAGCAGCGCCAACCAGGGGAACACTGAAGCTTTCTTT.

As DNA, the CDR3 is TGTGCCAGCAGTCGGACAGGCCAAGAGACCCAGTACTTC. This codes for CASSRTGQETQYF. The V gene is TRBV6-2 or TRBV6-3, the J gene TRBJ2-5; 7 nucleotides align to TRBD1. The CDR3 spans 13 residues. Per the germline V gene, CDR1 is MNHEY and CDR2 is SVGEGT. J was trimmed by 1 base and V by 5 bases; bases with no gene match: 1.

The chain is built from TRBV5-6 and TRBJ1-2; 12 nucleotides match TRBD1. The V and J ends lost 4 bases and 4 bases, in that order; junction bases with no gene match: 11. CDR1 and CDR2 from the germline V gene are SGHDT and YYEEEE. The CDR3 runs 17 residues. CDR3 sequence reads: CASSPGTGGASAYGYTF. The CDR3 DNA sequence: TGTGCCAGCAGCCCTGGGACAGGGGGCGCATCGGCCTATGGCTACACCTTC.

This clone was recorded only once. The chain carries TRBV3-1 (or the pseudogene TRBV3-2) and TRBJ2-5; 8 nucleotides agree with TRBD2. Germline loops: CDR1 LGHDT, CDR2 YNNKEL (reference sequence). The V gene end was trimmed by 6 bases and the J gene end by 4 bases; junction bases not matched to a gene: 10. This CDR3 contains 15 residues. The CDR3 DNA is TGTGCCAGCAGGGGAAGCGGGAGTTCGGGAGAGACCCAGTACTTC. Translating gives CASRGSGSSGETQYF.

V is TRBV29-1 and J is TRBJ1-6, with 8 bases matching TRBD1. The CDR3 has 15 residues. V shed 1 base and J 1 base; nucleotides not matched to a gene: 0. CDR1 and CDR2 (germline): SQVTM, ANQGSEA. The CDR3 reads CSVEGTGSYNSPLHF. In DNA form, the CDR3 reads TGCAGCGTTGAAGGGACAGGGTCCTATAATTCACCCCTCCACTTT.

The V call is TRBV11-2, the J call TRBJ1-5; no definite D call. The CDR3 is 14 residues long. CDR1 is SGHAT, CDR2 FQNNGV, per germline. Trimming took 2 bases from V and 11 from J, leaving 16 bases between them. CDR3 protein: CASSLNRGRSTQHF. The CDR3 nucleotides read TGTGCCAGCAGCTTAAATCGGGGAAGGTCTACCCAGCATTTT.

The gene calls are TRBV30 and TRBJ2-3, with 14 bases identical to TRBD2. CDR3 size: 14 residues. Germline assignment: CDR1 GTSNPN and CDR2 SVGIG (reference sequence). V shed 5 bases and J 6 bases; nucleotides not matched to a gene: 4. CDR3 DNA sequence: TGTGCCTGGGCGGGACTAGCGGGAGCCGATACGCAGTATTTT. It encodes CAWAGLAGADTQYF.

This clone was observed a few times. The chain is built from TRBV5-1 and TRBJ1-1; D is undetermined. Deletions cut 0 bases from V and 6 bases from J, with 9 bases between. Germline CDR1 SGHRS, CDR2 YFSETQ. CDR3 length: 13 residues. CDR3 nucleotide sequence: TGCGCCAGCAGCTTGGTTGACACGGCTGAAGCTTTCTTT. Its translation is CASSLVDTAEAFF.

The chain combines TRBV7-2 with TRBJ2-1; TRBD1 aligns across 8 bases. J was trimmed by 9 bases and V by 3 bases; bases with no gene match: 10. CDR1 is SGHTA, CDR2 FQGNSA, per germline. CDR3 size: 15 residues. As DNA, the CDR3 is TGTGCCAGCAGCTTCTCTGGACAGGGAACCGCTGAGCAGTTCTTC. Translating gives CASSFSGQGTAEQFF.

The chain carries TRBV7-2 and TRBJ2-5; possible D gene TRBD2, 5 bases. Trimming pared 5 bases from V and 7 bases from J, leaving 23 bases between. Per the germline V gene, CDR1 is SGHTA and CDR2 is FQGNSA. The CDR3 loop spans 16 amino acids. In DNA form, the CDR3 reads TGTGCCAGCAGCCCCCTGATCGGCGGGCGTTACGGGACCCAGTACTTC. This translates into CASSPLIGGRYGTQYF.

This chain connects TRBV19 to TRBJ1-2, with 11 bases lining up with TRBD1. The germline V gene has CDR1 LNHDA and CDR2 SQIVND (reference sequence). The V segment lost 3 bases and the J segment 4 bases; nucleotides outside the gene matches: 10. CDR3 length: 17 residues. CDR3 in amino acids: CASSIRPMGQGGYGYTF. Written as DNA, the CDR3 is TGTGCCAGTAGTATTCGGCCGATGGGACAGGGGGGCTATGGCTACACCTTC.

The chain links TRBV19 to TRBJ1-2, with 9 nucleotides matching TRBD1. The CDR3 runs to 13 residues. Germline CDR1 reads LNHDA; CDR2 reads SQIVND (reference sequence). The V gene end was trimmed by 10 bases and the J gene end by 7 bases; junction bases not matched to a gene: 10. In nucleotides, the CDR3 is TGTGCCATCACGGACAGGGGAGTGGGTGGCTACACCTTC. Its protein is CAITDRGVGGYTF.

The chain combines TRBV7-9 with TRBJ1-2, with TRBD1 matching 8 bases. The J segment lost 2 bases and the V segment lost 1 base, leaving 0 bases of the junction unmatched. The germline gives CDR1 SEHNR, CDR2 FQNEAQ (reference sequence). The CDR3 extends over 14 amino acids. This chain's CDR3 is CASSLGDRNYGYTF. CDR3 nucleotide sequence: TGTGCCAGCAGCTTAGGGGACAGGAACTATGGCTACACCTTC.

The chain employs TRBV7-3 and TRBJ1-1; no definite D call. Per germline, CDR1 SGHTA and CDR2 FQGTGA. CDR3 length: 15 amino acids. Between the trimmed V and J ends, which lost 4 bases and 0 bases, there was a span of 12 bases. CDR3 protein: CASSWGGPMNTEAFF. CDR3 bases: TGTGCCAGCAGCTGGGGAGGGCCGATGAACACTGAAGCTTTCTTT. The full variable domain, its missing parts supplied by reference TRBV7-3 and TRBJ1-1, is GAGVSQTPSNKVTEKGKYVELRCDPISGHTALYWYRQSLGQGPEFLIYFQGTGAADDSGLPNDRFFAVRPEGSVSTLKIQRTERGDSAVYLCASSWGGPMNTEAFFGQGTRLTVV.

The chain's CDR3 is CAARGEKLFF. The DNA for the CDR3 is TGTGCCGCCAGGGGGGAAAAACTGTTTTTT. The gene calls are TRBV18 and TRBJ1-4; 7 bases line up with TRBD1. CDR1 and CDR2 from the germline V gene are KGHSH and LQKENI. The CDR3 totals 10 residues. J gave up 8 bases and V 11 bases, and 2 bases lay outside the gene matches.

CDR3 region: CASSPRTDTQYF. CDR3 in DNA: TGTGCCAGCTCACCTCGGACAGATACGCAGTATTTT. V is TRBV18 and J is TRBJ2-3, with D hard to call. The CDR3 is 12 amino acids. Trimming left V 3 bases short and J 3 bases short, with 4 bases between. Germline CDR1 KGHSH, CDR2 LQKENI.

This chain connects TRBV7-9 to TRBJ2-7; weak D call: TRBD2 (5 bases). The CDR3 is made up of 14 amino acids. CDR1 and CDR2 (germline): SEHNR, FQNEAQ (reference sequence). V was cut by 2 bases and J by 3 bases, with 11 bases left in between. The CDR3 region is CASSLSEDHYEQYF. CDR3 bases: TGTGCCAGCAGCTTATCGGAGGACCACTACGAGCAGTACTTC.

The genes are TRBV14 and TRBJ2-7, with TRBD2 identical over 8 bases. The V gene's germline CDR1 is SGHDN and CDR2 FVKESK. After removal of 4 bases from V and 1 base from J, the junction contained 6 bases not matched to a gene. The CDR3 is 15 residues long. CDR3 sequence (DNA): TGTGCCAGCAGCCCCACGGGGGGGTTATCCTACGAGCAGTACTTC. As protein: CASSPTGGLSYEQYF.

The chain has TRBV29-1 and TRBJ1-5, with 10 bases lining up with TRBD1. V lost 3 bases to trimming and J lost 6 bases; unmatched junction nucleotides: 2. The CDR3 spans 13 residues. CDR1 is SQVTM and CDR2 is ANQGSEA in the germline V gene. CDR3 sequence: CSVEGQGLQPQHF. The CDR3 DNA follows: TGCAGCGTTGAGGGACAGGGGCTTCAGCCCCAGCATTTT.

The rearrangement uses TRBV6-5 and TRBJ1-5, with a tentative D call TRBD1 (5 bases). Germline assignment: CDR1 MNHEY and CDR2 SVGAGI. CDR3 size: 14 residues. Trimming shortened V by 4 bases and J by 1 base, and 8 bases separated the two germline ends. As DNA, the CDR3 is TGTGCCAGCAGTTGGGGGGGAAGCAATCAGCCCCAGCATTTT. This sequence encodes CASSWGGSNQPQHF.

CDR3 loop: CASSLVSLNGYTF. CDR3 sequence (DNA): TGTGCCAGCAGTTTGGTCAGTTTAAATGGCTACACCTTC. This chain joins TRBV12-3 or TRBV12-4 and TRBJ1-2; D uncertain. V was cut by 3 bases and J by 6 bases, with 11 bases left in between. This CDR3 region has 13 residues.

V and J are TRBV3-1 (or the pseudogene TRBV3-2) and TRBJ1-5; maybe TRBD1 (5 bases). The CDR3 loop spans 15 amino acids. V was trimmed by 1 base and J by 3 bases, leaving 10 bases between them. The germline CDR1 and CDR2 sequences are LGHDT and YNNKEL (reference sequence). The CDR3 region has the DNA TGTGCCAGCAGCCAAGCTGCAGGGAACAATCAGCCCCAGCATTTT. Translated: CASSQAAGNNQPQHF.

The V and J genes are TRBV11-2 and TRBJ2-2, with 7 bases matching TRBD2. After removal of 5 bases from V and 4 bases from J, the junction contained 10 bases not matched to a gene. The CDR3 is 16 amino acids. Germline V gene sequence: CDR1 SGHAT, CDR2 FQNNGV. CDR3 amino acids: CASSLSGLTATGELFF. DNA of the CDR3: TGTGCCAGCAGCCTTTCGGGACTAACGGCCACCGGGGAGCTGTTTTTT.